The 28 T cell receptor beta chains below all came from one sample that was sequenced in a study of read filtering for tumor transcriptome and immune sequencing. The library was built from 400 ng RNA with molecular barcoded adaptors for alpha/delta and beta/gamma chains. MiXCR, applied by TCRdb to the reads, yields one record per CDR3 protein. The table shows over 45,000 distinct CDR3 sequences, with about 20% occurring only once. The sample comprised a population of CD138-negative cells sorted from bone marrow. Source of these receptors: a donor at least 40 years old with multiple myeloma.

This clonotype was recorded many times. The chain joins TRBV29-1 to TRBJ2-1; D perhaps matches TRBD2 (6 bases). There are 14 residues in the CDR3. The V gene's germline CDR1 is SQVTM and CDR2 ANQGSEA. Trimming shortened V by 2 bases and J by 4 bases, and 12 bases separated the two germline ends. CDR3 region: CSVEWEETYNEQFF. The CDR3 DNA follows: TGCAGCGTTGAATGGGAGGAGACTTACAATGAGCAGTTCTTC.

In the case of this clonotype: A much larger clone sits a single nucleotide away, making a read error possible. This chain joins TRBV6-5 and TRBJ1-4; tentatively, D is TRBD1 (5 bases). The CDR3 sequence is 13 residues long. Germline CDR1 and CDR2: MNHEY and SVGAGI. CDR3 in amino acids: CATPGRTNERLFF. In DNA form, the CDR3 reads TGTGCCACCCCGGGACGGACTAATGAAAGACTGTTTTTT.

There are many counts of this clonotype. The genes are TRBV6-1 and TRBJ1-5; 8 bases agree with TRBD1. This CDR3 comprises 14 residues. The germline V gene has CDR1 MNHNS and CDR2 SASEGT. The ends lost 7 bases at V and 3 bases at J; junction bases unmatched: 5. The chain's CDR3 is CASTTGVNNQPQHF. The DNA of the CDR3 is TGTGCCAGCACGACAGGGGTCAACAATCAGCCCCAGCATTTT.

This clonotype was found many times. The chain has TRBV12-3 or TRBV12-4 and TRBJ2-2; 7 bases match TRBD1. The CDR3 extends over 17 amino acids. V trimming: 9 bases; J trimming: 6 bases; junction bases outside the gene matches: 19. CDR3 sequence (DNA): TGTGCCAGTAAGACGACAGGGCTGAGTCGGGGTCCCGGGGAGCTGTTTTTT. This translates into CASKTTGLSRGPGELFF.

Ten or more counts support this clonotype. The J gene is TRBJ2-1, the V gene TRBV29-1; a possible D gene is TRBD2 (5 bases). This CDR3 region has 15 residues. V gave up 0 bases and J gave up 1 base, with 10 bases separating them. Germline values: CDR1 SQVTM, CDR2 ANQGSEA. The CDR3 region is CSVEDIGGSYNEQFF. CDR3 DNA: TGCAGCGTTGAAGATATAGGCGGGTCCTACAATGAGCAGTTCTTC.

This clonotype was found many times. This chain joins TRBV11-2 and TRBJ2-3; the D is unclear. The V end lost 0 bases, the J end lost 2 bases, and 6 bases lay between the germline ends. CDR1 and CDR2 (germline): SGHAT, FQNNGV. The CDR3 extends over 14 amino acids. DNA for the CDR3: TGTGCCAGCAGCTTAGATCGTCCCACAGATACGCAGTATTTT. Its translation: CASSLDRPTDTQYF.

A few counts support this clonotype. A much larger clone sits a single nucleotide away, making a read error possible. The chain joins TRBV30 to TRBJ1-5; 8 bases line up with TRBD1. Per the germline V gene, CDR1 is GTSNPN and CDR2 is SVGIG (reference sequence). The CDR3 extends over 16 amino acids. As DNA, the CDR3 is TGTGCCTGGACCCCCGACAGGGGTTCCGGCAATCAGCCCCCGCATTTT. Amino acid sequence: CAWTPDRGSGNQPPHF.

V is TRBV30 and J is TRBJ1-1; 7 bases align to TRBD1. The CDR3 has 14 residues. Germline V CDR1 and CDR2: GTSNPN, SVGIG (reference sequence). V was clipped by 1 base and J by 0 bases; unmatched bases: 2. This CDR3 reads CAWSEGQLNTEAFF. The CDR3 region has the DNA TGTGCCTGGAGTGAGGGACAGCTGAACACTGAAGCTTTCTTT.

This clonotype was detected ten times or more. The chain has TRBV6-4 and TRBJ2-1; a weak D match, TRBD1 (6 bases). The CDR3 has 15 amino acids. Germline CDR1 and CDR2: MRHNA and SNTAGT. The V and J ends lost 3 bases and 3 bases respectively, with 12 bases between them. Written as DNA, the CDR3 is TGTGCCAGCAGTGATCCCGAAGGGGGCTACAATGAGCAGTTCTTC. Protein product: CASSDPEGGYNEQFF.

V and J are TRBV4-2 and TRBJ2-1; 9 bases are a match to TRBD2. The CDR3 has 15 residues. The J segment lost 9 bases and the V segment lost 4 bases, leaving 10 bases of the junction unmatched. Germline CDR1 and CDR2: LGHNA and YNFKEQ. The DNA for the CDR3 is TGTGCCAGCAGCCCACGCATAGCGGGAGTGGCTGAGCAGTTCTTC. It yields the protein CASSPRIAGVAEQFF.

A single count supports this clonotype. The conserved closing phenylalanine or tryptophan is absent in this CDR3, likely reflecting a read error. V and J are TRBV7-2 and TRBJ2-1, with 9 bases lining up with TRBD2. V lost 4 bases to trimming and J lost 8 bases; unmatched junction nucleotides: 15. The CDR3 is 17 amino acids. Germline assignment: CDR1 SGHTA and CDR2 FQGNSA. The CDR3 spells CASSSPSGKFSYDEQFL. The DNA of the CDR3 is TGTGCCAGCAGCTCTCCTAGCGGGAAATTCTCTTACGATGAGCAGTTCCTC.

This clonotype has a handful of counts. The chain carries TRBV7-2 and TRBJ1-3; 8 nucleotides align to TRBD1. Germline V CDR1 and CDR2: SGHTA, FQGNSA. The CDR3 is 17 amino acids. The V gene end was trimmed by 4 bases and the J gene end by 0 bases; junction bases not matched to a gene: 8. In DNA form, the CDR3 reads TGTGCCAGCAGCTCAGGCAGGGGGCCCTACTCTGGAAACACCATATATTTT. Its protein product is CASSSGRGPYSGNTIYF.

This clonotype was seen ten or more times. The chain recombines TRBV6-2 or TRBV6-3 with TRBJ2-1; 9 bases fit TRBD2. The trim removed 6 bases at V and 7 bases at J, leaving 10 bases unmatched. Looked up from germline, CDR1 is MNHEY and CDR2 is SVGEGT. The CDR3 covers 15 residues. The CDR3 nucleotides read TGTGCCAGCAGCCTTTTAGCGGGAGCCGGGAATGAGCAGTTCTTC. Its protein product is CASSLLAGAGNEQFF.

This sequence joins TRBV20-1 and TRBJ2-3; TRBD2 matches at 10 bases. Trimming took 0 bases from V and 4 from J; bases not matched to a gene: 4. The germline V gene has CDR1 DFQATT and CDR2 SNEGSKA (reference sequence). The length of the CDR3 is 15 residues. The CDR3 here is CSARDTSGIPDTQYF. As DNA, the CDR3 is TGCAGTGCTAGAGATACTAGCGGGATCCCAGATACGCAGTATTTT.

This clonotype was observed many times. The genes are TRBV28 and TRBJ2-3, with D hard to call. V was pared by 2 bases and J by 0 bases, with 6 bases between. Germline V gene lookup returns CDR1 MDHEN and CDR2 SYDVKM. The CDR3 length is 14 residues. The CDR3 sequence: CASSLAGSTDTQYF. The CDR3 DNA follows: TGTGCCAGCAGTTTAGCTGGGAGCACAGATACGCAGTATTTT.

Many counts were recorded for this clonotype. This chain links TRBV6-2 or TRBV6-3 with TRBJ2-1; D not certain. The CDR3 length is 13 residues. Germline CDR1 MNHEY, CDR2 SVGEGT. The germline V and J ends were trimmed by 6 bases and 2 bases, with 8 bases remaining between them. The CDR3 loop is CASSPVTYNEQFF. The CDR3 nucleotides are TGTGCCAGCAGCCCCGTTACCTACAATGAGCAGTTCTTC.

This clonotype appeared many times. This sequence joins TRBV6-1 and TRBJ2-7; D remains ambiguous. V was pared by 7 bases and J by 3 bases, with 22 bases between. CDR1 is MNHNS and CDR2 is SASEGT in the germline V gene. This CDR3 is 16 amino acids long. The CDR3 protein is CASNKLQSQTVYEQYF. The CDR3 DNA is TGTGCCAGCAACAAGTTACAGTCTCAGACTGTCTACGAGCAGTACTTC.

This clonotype was recorded at least ten times. V gene TRBV15 combines with J gene TRBJ2-2; 7 positions agree with TRBD1. Germline CDR1 LNHNV, CDR2 YYDKDF (reference sequence). The CDR3 has 14 residues. V shed 6 bases, J shed 1 base, and the junction held 2 bases outside the gene matches. CDR3 protein: CATRRTGNTGELFF. CDR3 DNA sequence: TGTGCCACCAGAAGGACAGGGAACACCGGGGAGCTGTTTTTT. The whole variable domain, remainder taken from reference TRBV15 and TRBJ2-2, is DAMVIQNPRYQVTQFGKPVTLSCSQTLNHNVMYWYQQKSSQAPKLLFHYYDKDFNNEADTPDNFQSRRPNTSFCFLDIRSPGLGDTAMYLCATRRTGNTGELFFGEGSRLTVL.

This clonotype came up a few times. A much larger clone is a single base away; this may be a read error. V gene TRBV7-2 combines with J gene TRBJ2-7; a possible D gene is TRBD2 (6 bases). This CDR3 comprises 16 residues. The germline V gene encodes CDR1 SGHTA and CDR2 FQGNSA. Trimming took 4 bases from V and 3 from J, leaving 19 bases between them. CDR3 DNA sequence: TGTGCCAGCAGCTCGACCGGGACTGGCGGACTCTACGAGCAGTACTTC. Protein product: CASSSTGTGGLYEQYF.

This clonotype was observed at least ten times. This rearrangement joins TRBV29-1 to TRBJ2-7, with D maybe TRBD1 (6 bases). The CDR3 is made up of 12 amino acids. V dropped 6 bases and J dropped 3 bases, with 12 bases sitting between them. Germline V lookup: CDR1 SQVTM, CDR2 ANQGSEA. The CDR3 nucleotides are TGCAGCGTCGACTCGGACAGCTACGAGCAGTACTTC. Amino acids: CSVDSDSYEQYF.

CDR3 in amino acids: CASGEPSYSNQPQHF. The CDR3 region has the DNA TGTGCCAGTGGTGAGCCATCCTACAGCAATCAGCCCCAGCATTTT. J is TRBJ1-5 and V is TRBV19, with D uncertain. Looked up from germline, CDR1 is LNHDA and CDR2 is SQIVND (reference sequence). The CDR3 is 15 residues long. The ends were cut back, 8 bases at V and 1 base at J, with 15 bases in the middle.

This clonotype was detected ten times or more. The chain combines TRBV12-3 or TRBV12-4 with TRBJ1-5, with unresolved D. Between the trimmed V and J ends, which lost 4 bases and 4 bases, there was a span of 11 bases. This CDR3 is built from 14 residues. CDR3 sequence (DNA): TGTGCCAGCAGTTGGATGAGGAAGAATCAGCCCCAGCATTTT. It specifies CASSWMRKNQPQHF.

This clonotype was picked up many times. The chain is built from TRBV2 and TRBJ2-6; no clear D gene. V dropped 5 bases and J dropped 2 bases, with 16 bases sitting between them. There are 17 residues in the CDR3. CDR1 and CDR2 from the germline V gene are SNHLY and FYNNEI. The DNA of the CDR3 is TGTGCCAGCAGTACACCCCTCGGCGTTCCTGGGGCCAACGTCCTGACTTTC. It is translated as CASSTPLGVPGANVLTF.

This clonotype was seen only once. A single base separates this from a much larger clone, so it may be a read error. The conserved closing phenylalanine or tryptophan is absent in this CDR3, likely reflecting a read error. The chain is built from TRBV4-1 and TRBJ1-5; 7 bases match TRBD1. This CDR3 is built from 14 residues. V lost 3 bases to trimming and J lost 5 bases; unmatched junction nucleotides: 4. Germline CDR1 reads MGHRA; CDR2 reads YSYEKL. The CDR3 loop is CASSHRDSYQPQHL. CDR3 nucleotide sequence: TGCGCCAGCAGCCACAGGGACAGCTATCAGCCCCAGCATCTT.

This clonotype showed up many times. The V and J genes are TRBV7-2 and TRBJ1-1, with 9 bases lining up with TRBD1. CDR1 and CDR2 (germline): SGHTA, FQGNSA. The CDR3 is 16 residues long. The V and J ends lost 2 bases and 5 bases, in that order; junction bases with no gene match: 9. CDR3 DNA: TGTGCCAGCAGCTTATCGCCACAGGGGGCCGGGACTGAAGCTTTCTTT. Its translation: CASSLSPQGAGTEAFF.

V and J are TRBV20-1 and TRBJ2-5; 10 bases are shared with TRBD2. After removal of 5 bases from V and 1 base from J, the junction contained 4 bases not matched to a gene. The CDR3 loop spans 14 amino acids. Germline V lookup: CDR1 DFQATT, CDR2 SNEGSKA (reference sequence). The CDR3 protein is CSAPTSGFQETQYF. CDR3 nucleotides: TGCAGTGCTCCGACTAGCGGGTTCCAAGAGACCCAGTACTTC.

As for this clonotype: One end of the junction fails to match germline, which may point to a read error. Written as DNA, the CDR3 is TGTGCCAGCAGTTTGGACATGAAAGGGACCCCGTACTTC. Encoded protein: CASSLDMKGTPYF. The chain has TRBV2 and TRBJ2-5; D tentatively reads TRBD1 or TRBD2 (5 bases each). The CDR3 consists of 13 residues. Germline V lookup: CDR1 SNHLY, CDR2 FYNNEI.

This clonotype has a handful of counts. DNA for the CDR3: TGTGCCTGGGGGACAGTTTCCTACGAGCAGTACTTC. Encoded protein: CAWGTVSYEQYF. The chain recombines TRBV30 with TRBJ2-7; 7 bases fit TRBD1. The ends lost 5 bases at V and 1 base at J; junction bases unmatched: 2. Germline V gene sequence: CDR1 GTSNPN, CDR2 SVGIG (reference sequence). The CDR3 has 12 residues.